Following are 16 T cell receptor beta chains from one sample sequenced in a study of shared clonotypes between healthy human individuals. CD8 cells regarded as naive lacked CD45RO, were positively chosen for CCR7, and omitted terminally differentiated effector memory CD45RA+ cells. Assay: immunoSEQ multiplex PCR; the TCRdb copy retains only in-frame clones and omits some. This table has under 850,000 clones, about 91% appearing once. Sequencing input: naive CD8+ T cells sorted from blood. These receptors originate from a man between 25 and 39 years old in good health.

This rearrangement joins TRBV7-6 to TRBJ2-7, with a weak D call TRBD2 (6 bases). The ends were cut back, 4 bases at V and 7 bases at J, with 20 bases in the middle. Germline CDR1 and CDR2: SGHVS and FNYEAQ. The CDR3 has 15 residues. CDR3 sequence: CASSSEGTSYREQYF. CDR3 nucleotide sequence: TGTGCCAGCAGCTCCGAAGGGACTTCTTACAGGGAGCAGTACTTC.

This chain connects TRBV28 to TRBJ1-1; D uncertain. Germline CDR1 MDHEN, CDR2 SYDVKM. V dropped 6 bases and J dropped 4 bases, with 12 bases sitting between them. This CDR3 region has 13 residues. The CDR3 sequence is CASSPSLGTEAFF. The DNA for the CDR3 is TGTGCCAGCAGCCCTTCCTTGGGCACTGAAGCTTTCTTT.

This clone has a single count. The chain joins TRBV4-1 to TRBJ2-5; D remains ambiguous. Trimming pared 1 base from V and 1 base from J, leaving 10 bases between. The CDR3 is 15 amino acids. Germline V CDR1 and CDR2: MGHRA, YSYEKL. The chain's CDR3 is CASSQAPLRQETQYF. DNA of the CDR3: TGCGCCAGCAGCCAAGCCCCCTTGCGCCAAGAGACCCAGTACTTC.

This rearrangement joins TRBV10-3 to TRBJ2-1, with 9 bases fitting TRBD2. Germline trimming cut 6 bases from V and 5 bases from J; bases unmatched to any gene: 8. CDR1 ENHRY and CDR2 SYGVKD come from the germline V gene. This CDR3 contains 15 residues. The CDR3 DNA sequence: TGTGCCATCAGCAACACTAGCGGGCTCCACAATGAGCAGTTCTTC. This translates into CAISNTSGLHNEQFF.

The rearrangement uses TRBV2 and TRBJ1-1; 8 positions match TRBD1. The CDR3 consists of 13 residues. J lost 1 base, V lost 10 bases, and 5 bases had no gene match. Germline V gene lookup returns CDR1 SNHLY and CDR2 FYNNEI. The CDR3 region is CATPQGANTEAFF. CDR3 DNA sequence: TGTGCCACCCCTCAGGGGGCGAACACTGAAGCTTTCTTT.

The chain has TRBV4-2 and TRBJ1-1; D is uncertain. Germline loops: CDR1 LGHNA, CDR2 YNFKEQ. Trimming left V 2 bases short and J 0 bases short, with 4 bases between. This CDR3 region has 13 residues. CDR3 loop: CASSQTLNTEAFF. The CDR3 region has the DNA TGTGCCAGCAGCCAAACCTTGAACACTGAAGCTTTCTTT.

The chain couples TRBV29-1 to TRBJ2-3; D assignment may be TRBD1 or TRBD2 (6 bases each). Germline CDR1 reads SQVTM; CDR2 reads ANQGSEA. Trimming pared 0 bases from V and 7 bases from J, leaving 23 bases between. The CDR3 spans 17 residues. The CDR3 region has the DNA TGCAGCGTTGAAGATCAGGGGAGGACGGCTCAGGCCTATACGCAGTATTTT. It encodes CSVEDQGRTAQAYTQYF.

The chain recombines TRBV7-9 with TRBJ1-4; D is unresolved. The V end lost 2 bases, the J end lost 3 bases, and 16 bases lay between the germline ends. CDR1 and CDR2 (germline): SEHNR, FQNEAQ (reference sequence). The CDR3 runs 17 residues. The CDR3 is CASSLTKGPTPNEKLFF. The CDR3 DNA sequence: TGTGCCAGCAGCTTAACGAAGGGCCCCACTCCTAATGAAAAACTGTTTTTT.

The chain links TRBV7-9 to TRBJ1-5; no clear D gene. The V end lost 1 base, the J end lost 0 bases, and 7 bases lay between the germline ends. The CDR3 sequence is 15 residues long. Germline CDR1 SEHNR, CDR2 FQNEAQ (reference sequence). CDR3 sequence reads: CASSLGRNSNQPQHF. DNA of the CDR3: TGTGCCAGCAGCTTAGGGCGCAATAGCAATCAGCCCCAGCATTTT.

This rearrangement joins TRBV10-1 to TRBJ1-1, with D possibly being TRBD1 (5 bases). The CDR3 extends over 16 amino acids. Germline CDR1 WNHNN, CDR2 SYGVQD (reference sequence). With 0 bases removed from V and 4 bases from J, the gap between germline ends came to 15 bases. The CDR3 loop reads CASSESVEGRGTEAFF. CDR3 nucleotides: TGCGCCAGCAGTGAGTCCGTTGAGGGGCGCGGCACTGAAGCTTTCTTT.

This sequence joins TRBV4-2 and TRBJ2-1, with D maybe TRBD2 (6 bases). This CDR3 spans 15 amino acids. Germline loops: CDR1 LGHNA, CDR2 YNFKEQ. Trimming took 0 bases from V and 7 from J, leaving 13 bases between them. The CDR3 DNA sequence: TGTGCCAGCAGCCAAGAGGAGGGCCCGCAGAATGAGCAGTTCTTC. Amino acid sequence: CASSQEEGPQNEQFF.

This chain joins TRBV4-1 and TRBJ1-4; tentative D call: TRBD1 (5 bases). The CDR3 has 14 residues. Deletions cut 3 bases from V and 4 bases from J, with 9 bases between. Germline CDR1 is MGHRA and CDR2 is YSYEKL. CDR3 in amino acids: CASSQSGVNEKLFF. The CDR3 nucleotides read TGCGCCAGCAGCCAGTCGGGGGTTAATGAAAAACTGTTTTTT.

The chain joins TRBV2 to TRBJ2-7; D ambiguous. The CDR3 is made up of 12 amino acids. In germline, CDR1 is SNHLY, CDR2 FYNNEI. Trimming took 6 bases from V and 6 from J, leaving 12 bases between them. This CDR3 is CASSALVPEQYF. The CDR3, as DNA: TGTGCCAGCAGCGCTCTAGTACCCGAGCAGTACTTC.

This clone was recorded once. The chain combines TRBV27 with TRBJ1-2, with D hard to call. The CDR3 covers 16 residues. The ends were cut back, 4 bases at V and 0 bases at J, with 15 bases in the middle. Germline-derived CDR1 and CDR2 are MNHEY and SMNVEV (reference sequence). The CDR3 reads CASSSWEGGSNYGYTF. CDR3 DNA sequence: TGTGCCAGCAGTTCATGGGAGGGAGGATCTAACTATGGCTACACCTTC.

The genes are TRBV11-2 and TRBJ2-7; D is ambiguous. Trimming took 4 bases from V and 2 from J, leaving 15 bases between them. The CDR3 runs 15 residues. Germline loops: CDR1 SGHAT, CDR2 FQNNGV. The CDR3: CASSSRGGITYEQYF. CDR3 sequence (DNA): TGTGCCAGCAGCTCCAGAGGCGGCATTACCTACGAGCAGTACTTC.

The chain is built from TRBV27 and TRBJ2-1, with D possibly TRBD2 on 5 matching bases. Germline V gene lookup returns CDR1 MNHEY and CDR2 SMNVEV (reference sequence). V lost 6 bases to trimming and J lost 8 bases, with 17 bases between them. This CDR3 contains 14 residues. In nucleotides, the CDR3 is TGTGCCAGCAGCCCACTAGTACTCTTTGATGAGCAGTTCTTC. Translation: CASSPLVLFDEQFF.